The clone carrying this T cell receptor (beta chain) appeared once. The sample belongs to a study of T cell responses to AZD1222 COVID-19 vaccine. Trimming shortened V by 5 bases and J by 8 bases, and 14 bases separated the two germline ends. The germline V gene encodes CDR1 SGHNT and CDR2 YENEEA. The length of the CDR3 is 13 residues. The method was immunoSEQ multiplex PCR; TCRdb's version includes in-frame clones alone and lacks a portion of them. The table lists roughly 120,000 clones, 88% of them singletons. This TCR was sampled from an adult in good health. Sequenced material: peripheral blood, taken on day 0 of AZD1222 vaccination. The V call is TRBV11-3, the J call TRBJ2-3; a possible D gene is TRBD2 (5 bases). The DNA of the CDR3 is TGTGCCAGCAGCCGACGGGGATTAACTACGCAGTATTTT. The encoded protein is CASSRRGLTTQYF.